This TCR beta chain was captured by sequencing in a study of blood T cell repertoires in COVID-19. Study as a whole: The analysed material was cDNA or gDNA that came from T cells, B-cell-depleted T cells, or PBMCs.

In the source study's methods: Nucleated cell number was recorded as an estimate derived from reference gene primer amplification. Produced via immunoSEQ multiplex PCR; TCRdb's table is partial and in-frame only. V, J and clone size are taken as reported in that table, and D and trimming were inferred from the DNA itself. The sample comprises about 98,000 clones, 70% to 90% of which are singletons, and 4% to 5.5% rests with the top ten. The CDR3 length is 15 residues. V was trimmed by 0 bases and J by 2 bases, leaving 10 bases between them. Germline V gene lookup returns CDR1 SGHRS and CDR2 YFSETQ. The receptor's source is a man between 65 and 85 years old with acute or convalescent COVID-19. Sequenced: peripheral blood. The J gene is TRBJ2-3, the V gene TRBV5-1, with D possibly matching TRBD2 (5 bases). The CDR3 is CASSLAGVSTDTQYF. The CDR3 DNA reads as TGCGCCAGCAGCTTGGCCGGGGTTTCCACAGATACGCAGTATTTT.